The clone carrying this T cell receptor (beta chain) was seen a handful of times. As yet, its antigen is unknown. The data originate from a study of human T cells and chemical hapten exposure. Across the whole study: TCR yields per sample varied mostly from small pooled library volume differences.

Study outcomes and limitations: No change in TCRs above 1 in 1000 frequency was produced by DPC sensitization.

Specified time point: healthy volunteer bleed at 2 weeks. Before extraction, the whole blood was not fractionated, and total RNA was taken from it. CDR3 length equals 15 residues. Trimming removed 4 bases at V and 5 bases at J, with 12 bases between. Germline values: CDR1 SGHAT, CDR2 FQDESV (reference sequence). What the library attached to individual cDNA molecules were unique molecular identifiers. TCRdb ran MiXCR on the RACE reads and lists one entry per CDR3 protein. Among over 100,000 distinct CDR3 sequences listed, approximately 10% were seen once. The V gene is TRBV11-1, the J gene TRBJ1-6; a weak D match, TRBD1 (5 bases). Material for sequencing was whole blood. The receptor was isolated from a male donor in good health. Some clones in this sample may be carry-over from other donors' samples. The CDR3 region has the DNA TGTGCCAGCAGCTCGGGACTAGGCGATAATTCACCCCTCCACTTT. It yields the protein CASSSGLGDNSPLHF.